This T cell receptor beta chain was recorded in a study of blood T cell repertoires in COVID-19. The overall study: Collection of acute and convalescent COVID-19 samples took place in the United States, Italy and Spain. From T cells, B-cell-depleted T cells, or PBMCs came the material, which was cDNA or gDNA.

As handled by the study authors: Counts of nucleated cells, estimated from reference gene primer amplification, were obtained. Generated by immunoSEQ multiplex PCR, the TCRdb table keeps only in-frame clones and is missing some. That table is the source of V, J and clone size, and D and trimming were worked out from the DNA. This table holds tens of thousands of clones, about 86% found once. The J segment lost 8 bases and the V segment lost 2 bases, leaving 1 base of the junction unmatched. This CDR3 region has 14 residues. From germline, CDR1 is LGHDT and CDR2 YNNKEL (reference sequence). Material for sequencing was peripheral blood. The chain has TRBV3-1 (or the pseudogene TRBV3-2) and TRBJ2-1; TRBD2 aligns across 12 bases. The sequence derives from a man between 70 and 80 years old with acute or convalescent COVID-19. In DNA, the CDR3 is TGTGCCAGCAGCCAACCTAGCGGGAGGGATGAGCAGTTCTTC. Its protein is CASSQPSGRDEQFF.